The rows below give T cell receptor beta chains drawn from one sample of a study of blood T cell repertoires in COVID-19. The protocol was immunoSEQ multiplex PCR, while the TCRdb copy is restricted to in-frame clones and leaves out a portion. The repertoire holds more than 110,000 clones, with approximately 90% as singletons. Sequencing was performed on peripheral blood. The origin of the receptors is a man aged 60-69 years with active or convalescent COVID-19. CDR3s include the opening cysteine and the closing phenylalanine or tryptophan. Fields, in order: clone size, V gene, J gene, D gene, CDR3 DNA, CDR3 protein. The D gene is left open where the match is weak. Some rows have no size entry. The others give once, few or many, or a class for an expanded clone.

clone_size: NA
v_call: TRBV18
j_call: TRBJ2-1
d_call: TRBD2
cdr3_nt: TGTGCCAGCTCACCACCCAACTACCGGGAGGGCGAGCAGTTCTTC
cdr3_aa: CASSPPNYREGEQFF

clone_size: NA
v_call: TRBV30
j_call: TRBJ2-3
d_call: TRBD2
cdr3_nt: TGTGCCTGGGAGGGACTAGCGGGCGATACGCAGTATTTT
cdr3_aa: CAWEGLAGDTQYF

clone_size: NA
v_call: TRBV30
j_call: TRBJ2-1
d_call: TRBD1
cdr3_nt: TGTGCCTGGAGTAGGGGACAGAGCTACAATGAGCAGTTCTTC
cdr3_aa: CAWSRGQSYNEQFF

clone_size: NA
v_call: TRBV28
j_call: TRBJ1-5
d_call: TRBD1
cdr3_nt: TGTGCCAGCCGCCGGGACAGGGTTCAAAGTCAGCCCCAGCATTTT
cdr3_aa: CASRRDRVQSQPQHF

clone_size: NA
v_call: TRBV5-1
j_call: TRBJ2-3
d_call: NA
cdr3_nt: TGCGCCAGCAGCTTGTCGGGGAGCACAGATACGCAGTATTTT
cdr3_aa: CASSLSGSTDTQYF

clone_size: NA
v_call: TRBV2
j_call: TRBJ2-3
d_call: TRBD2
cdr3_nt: TGTGCCAGCAGGTTAGCGGGAGGGCCGATAGATACGCAGTATTTT
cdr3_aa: CASRLAGGPIDTQYF

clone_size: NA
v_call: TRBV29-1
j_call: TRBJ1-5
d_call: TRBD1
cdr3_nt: TGCAGCGTTAGGACAGGGGAAGGTCAGCCCCAGCATTTT
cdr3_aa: CSVRTGEGQPQHF

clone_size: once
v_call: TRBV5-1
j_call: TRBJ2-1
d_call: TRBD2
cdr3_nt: TGCGCCAGCAGCCCGATGGGACTAGCGGGCTACAATGAGCAGTTCTTC
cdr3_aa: CASSPMGLAGYNEQFF

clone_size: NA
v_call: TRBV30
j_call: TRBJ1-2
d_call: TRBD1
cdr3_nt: TGTGCCTGGGGGGACAGGGGGAGCTACACCTTC
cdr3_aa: CAWGDRGSYTF

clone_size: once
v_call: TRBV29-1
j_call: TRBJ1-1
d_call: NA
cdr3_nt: TGCAGCACCTTACCCCGACAGGTGGTCAGCACTGAAGCTTTCTTT
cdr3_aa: CSTLPRQVVSTEAFF

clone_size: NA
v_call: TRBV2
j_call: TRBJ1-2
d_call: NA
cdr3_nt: TGTGCCAGCAGGAGGGCAGGCGGGGGAAACTATGGCTACACCTTC
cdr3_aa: CASRRAGGGNYGYTF

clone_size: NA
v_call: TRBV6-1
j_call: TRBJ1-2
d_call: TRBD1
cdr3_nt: TGTGCCAGCAGTGAAAGGGGACAGAGATTTAACTATGGCTACACCTTC
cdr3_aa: CASSERGQRFNYGYTF

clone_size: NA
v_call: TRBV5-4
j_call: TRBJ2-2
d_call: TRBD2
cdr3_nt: TGTGCCAGCAGCAAGACTAGCGCCGGGGAGCTGTTTTTT
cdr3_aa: CASSKTSAGELFF